This TCR beta chain was identified in a study of T cells in Graves' hyperthyroidism and ophthalmopathy (dated by TCRdb to the late 2010s). Turning to the overall study: To identify distinguishing TCR V-J signatures, a discovery cohort of around 98 patients was used, comprising some 45 with Graves' ophthalmopathy and around 60 with stable Graves' hyperthyroidism. In several Graves' hyperthyroidism patients, the study also compared T-cell repertoires from thyroid tissue with T-cell repertoires from blood. The 100 discovery patients were randomly split 7:3 into training and test sets. Once sampling was done, hyperthyroidism patients were given methimazole at a starting dose of 30 mg daily, whereas ophthalmopathy patients were given high-dose intravenous methylprednisolone. The paper describes TCR Vbeta CDR3 sequencing of about 140 peripheral blood samples, made up of 43 ophthalmopathy patients, some 80 hyperthyroidism patients and 17 progressor patients. Prospective prediction of ophthalmopathy was tested in an independent validation cohort of about 19 hyperthyroidism patients and 15 to 17 patients who later progressed to ophthalmopathy. Broader findings and caveats from the paper: A model built on a 13 V-J signature distinguished ophthalmopathy from stable hyperthyroidism, reaching about 88% sensitivity and 81.08% specificity in cross-validation and 80%/75% in testing. During validation, the model predicted progression to ophthalmopathy a median of approximately 6.5 months ahead of onset, with around 70% sensitivity and 72.22% specificity. No statistical method was used to fix the sample size in advance, and group allocation was not hidden from the investigators. Blood samples also contained most of the expanded thyroid clonotypes (frequency above 0.001), which suggests that blood repertoires may reflect thyroid immune responses.

Taken from cysteine to phenylalanine, the CDR3 has 13 residues. Only CDR3 DNA remains: 39 bases, in frame from the first base. Unmatched junction bases come to 6, with V trimmed by 6 bases and J by 5 bases. The germline V gene encodes CDR1 DFQATT and CDR2 SNEGSKA (reference sequence). The TCR beta CDR3 regions were amplified from the RNA transcripts. For the first round of RT-PCR on the TCR CDR3, the HTBI primer set was used together with the Qiagen OneStep RT-PCR kit. A second multiplex PCR round built the libraries, followed by size selection and purification. The libraries were sequenced on an Illumina HiSeq2000 using paired-end 100 bp reads. The study's own analysis went as follows. SOAPnuke was used to process the raw data, removing reads that contained adapters or uncalled bases, had a mean Phred below 15, or lacked an exact match to the constant primer or identifier. COPE v1.2.5 was used to merge high-quality paired reads, and clonotypes were defined as unique nucleotide sequences. MiTCR v1.1 was used to align the clonotypes against IMGT TRBV, TRBD and TRBJ reference segments. The analysis included only V-J combinations with a frequency above 0.0001, which together covered around 99% of the repertoires. The TCS score was defined as the ratio of F50 (clonal expansion) to E x V (chaos), calculated using BLOSUM62-based TCRdist between CDR3 peptides within each V-J. Welch's t-statistics and random forest reduced roughly 540 V-J features to 13, which were used in a naive Bayes classifier (R e1071). The similarity between thyroid and blood repertoires was quantified using the Morisita-Horn index. TCRdb ran its own pipeline on the public reads, namely fastp trimming at Q25 and MiXCR clone calling, and kept in-frame beta chains. Entries are consolidated by CDR3 protein sequence, retaining the most common genes and DNA. TCRdb, rather than the study authors, made the V and J calls. The table for this sample lists a few hundred thousand distinct CDR3 sequences; about 43% of them were counted only once. Of the sample, 7.5% to 8.5% is held by the ten largest clones.

This clonotype was picked up many times. The clone's antigen remains unknown. Per-base qualities were not stored, and no clone one base away is much larger. Graves' hyperthyroidism was defined as stable when no progression to ophthalmopathy occurred over 18 months of follow-up. Hyperthyroidism patients were newly diagnosed, had a disease duration of under 2 months, and were aged 18 to 65 years. Patients with uncontrolled infections, other autoimmune diseases, pregnancy or lactation were excluded. Diagnoses were established on the basis of clinical symptoms, serum thyroxine and TRAb, thyroid ultrasound, and orbital computed tomography. Total RNA was extracted with Trizol reagent, and quality was checked on an Agilent 2100 Bioanalyzer.

The sequence is built from TRBV20-1 and TRBJ2-2; TRBD1 matches 7 bases in the middle. Sequences were obtained from peripheral blood or thyroid tissue (not recorded which). The sequence was obtained from a woman aged 18-29 years with Graves' hyperthyroidism. The nucleotide sequence is given as TGCAGTGCCGCCCAACAGGGGACCGGGGAGCTGTTTTTT. This translates into CSAAQQGTGELFF.